This T cell receptor beta chain is from a study of technical replicates of blood from several donors. This CDR3 has 17 amino acids. The V end lost 1 base, the J end lost 0 bases, and 15 bases lay between the germline ends. CDR1 and CDR2 (germline): SGHRS, YFSETQ. Assay: immunoSEQ multiplex PCR; the TCRdb copy retains only in-frame clones and omits some. The sample includes about 62,000 clones, around 92% of them seen just once. The source material was PBMCs. The rearrangement uses TRBV5-1 and TRBJ2-3; weak D call: TRBD2 (6 bases). The clonotype was recovered from a human donor in good health. Some clones in this sample may be carry-over from other donors' samples. The CDR3 is CASSLKLSGPSTDTQYF. CDR3 sequence (DNA): TGCGCCAGCAGCTTGAAACTTAGCGGCCCTAGCACAGATACGCAGTATTTT.